This entry lists 23 T cell receptor beta chains sequenced from one sample in a study of T cell changes during pregnancy in multiple sclerosis. Only in-frame clones appear in the TCRdb table, and some are missing; sequencing was by immunoSEQ multiplex PCR. The repertoire holds 60,000 or so clones, with approximately 90% as singletons. Sample: peripheral blood from another person, used as feeder cells. Receptors were obtained from a human donor whose cells served as feeder cells for cultures in a pregnancy study.

The gene calls are TRBV30 and TRBJ1-5, with a possible D match to TRBD1 (6 bases). Trimming took 0 bases from V and 6 from J, leaving 15 bases between them. The CDR3 has 15 residues. Germline V gives CDR1 GTSNPN, CDR2 SVGIG (reference sequence). This chain's CDR3 is CAWSVPRGAVQPQHF. The CDR3 DNA reads as TGTGCCTGGAGTGTACCCCGGGGGGCCGTTCAGCCCCAGCATTTT.

The chain employs TRBV4-1 and TRBJ2-3; D is unclear. CDR1 and CDR2 (germline): MGHRA, YSYEKL. The CDR3 is 14 residues long. The germline V and J ends were trimmed by 2 bases and 2 bases, with 8 bases remaining between them. The CDR3 reads CASSQLLTTDTQYF. The CDR3 bases are TGCGCCAGCAGCCAACTGCTCACCACAGATACGCAGTATTTT.

V is TRBV15 and J is TRBJ2-1; 10 bases map to TRBD2. Germline loops: CDR1 LNHNV, CDR2 YYDKDF (reference sequence). The junction had 11 bases not matched to a gene; V was cut back by 5 bases and J by 7 bases. This CDR3 spans 16 amino acids. DNA for the CDR3: TGTGCCACCAGCCGGCTAGCGGGAGAGCCGGGGAATGAGCAGTTCTTC. Its translation: CATSRLAGEPGNEQFF.

The chain joins TRBV14 to TRBJ1-1, with no clear D. V was pared by 4 bases and J by 8 bases, with 8 bases between. Per germline, CDR1 SGHDN and CDR2 FVKESK. This CDR3 has 11 amino acids. The CDR3 loop is CASSRLSEAFF. The CDR3 DNA reads as TGTGCCAGCAGCCGCCTATCAGAAGCTTTCTTT.

The V and J genes are TRBV6-5 and TRBJ2-3; maybe TRBD2 (6 bases). Germline CDR1 and CDR2: MNHEY and SVGAGI. Between the trimmed V and J ends, which lost 5 bases and 5 bases, there was a span of 8 bases. CDR3 length: 12 residues. In nucleotides, the CDR3 is TGTGCCAGCAGTCTGGGGGGAGATACGCAGTATTTT. Translation gives CASSLGGDTQYF.

The CDR3 nucleotides read TGCGCCAGCAGCTTAGGAGGGGGCGGCCGAGATGAGCAGTTCTTC. The encoded protein is CASSLGGGGRDEQFF. The chain couples TRBV5-1 to TRBJ2-1; maybe TRBD1 (7 bases). Germline values: CDR1 SGHRS, CDR2 YFSETQ. V lost 2 bases and J lost 8, with 17 bases in between. CDR3 length: 15 amino acids. Full variable domain (outside the CDR3, taken from reference TRBV5-1 and TRBJ2-1): KAGVTQTPRYLIKTRGQQVTLSCSPISGHRSVSWYQQTPGQGLQFLFEYFSETQRNKGNFPGRFSGRQFSNSRSEMNVSTLELGDSALYLCASSLGGGGRDEQFFGPGTRLTVL.

The V and J genes are TRBV14 and TRBJ1-1; D remains ambiguous. The CDR3 totals 13 residues. V lost 3 bases and J 1 base, leaving 6 bases between the germline ends. Germline V lookup: CDR1 SGHDN, CDR2 FVKESK. CDR3 sequence (DNA): TGTGCCAGCAGCCAGCAGACGAACACTGAAGCTTTCTTT. The encoded protein is CASSQQTNTEAFF. Complete variable domain (other parts from reference TRBV14 and TRBJ1-1): EAGVTQFPSHSVIEKGQTVTLRCDPISGHDNLYWYRRVMGKEIKFLLHFVKESKQDESGMPNNRFLAERTGGTYSTLKVQPAELEDSGVYFCASSQQTNTEAFFGQGTRLTVV.

The chain uses TRBV5-1 and TRBJ1-4, with 8 bases lining up with TRBD1. The length of the CDR3 is 17 residues. After removal of 4 bases from V and 6 bases from J, the junction contained 14 bases not matched to a gene. Germline V gene sequence: CDR1 SGHRS, CDR2 YFSETQ. CDR3 amino acids: CASSLQPRGQVDEKLFF. The CDR3 DNA reads as TGCGCCAGCAGCCTCCAACCCAGGGGACAGGTGGATGAAAAACTGTTTTTT.

This rearrangement joins TRBV13 to TRBJ2-5; D ambiguous. Trimming removed 1 base at V and 3 bases at J, with 9 bases between. Germline V CDR1 and CDR2: PRHDT, FYEKMQ (reference sequence). This CDR3 has 14 amino acids. This CDR3 reads CASSLASEEETQYF. CDR3 DNA: TGTGCCAGCAGCTTAGCGTCAGAGGAAGAGACCCAGTACTTC.

The chain's CDR3 is CASSLTGQGYSTDTQYF. CDR3 DNA sequence: TGTGCCAGCAGCTTGACGGGACAGGGGTATAGCACAGATACGCAGTATTTT. V and J are TRBV5-6 and TRBJ2-3; TRBD1 aligns across 10 bases. V dropped 1 base and J dropped 0; count of bases not matched to a gene: 5. The germline V gene has CDR1 SGHDT and CDR2 YYEEEE. This CDR3 contains 17 residues.

The chain joins TRBV5-5 to TRBJ1-5; the D is unclear. The CDR3 contains 13 residues. V dropped 0 bases and J dropped 7 bases, with 8 bases sitting between them. Germline V gene sequence: CDR1 SGHKS, CDR2 YYEKEE (reference sequence). The CDR3 protein is CASSLDAWQPQHF. The CDR3 DNA reads as TGTGCCAGCAGCTTGGACGCGTGGCAGCCCCAGCATTTT.

This clone has a single count. V gene TRBV18 combines with J gene TRBJ2-7, with a possible D match to TRBD1 (5 bases). CDR1 is KGHSH and CDR2 is LQKENI in the germline V gene. The CDR3 is made up of 15 amino acids. The V and J ends lost 0 bases and 7 bases respectively, with 16 bases between them. In nucleotides, the CDR3 is TGTGCCAGCTCACCACCGAGTGCAGGGCCCTGGGAGCAGTACTTC. This gives the protein CASSPPSAGPWEQYF.

The chain links TRBV4-1 to TRBJ1-1; the match to TRBD1 covers 9 bases. The CDR3 has 16 amino acids. Germline-derived CDR1 and CDR2 are MGHRA and YSYEKL. V was clipped by 4 bases and J by 0 bases; unmatched bases: 6. The CDR3 nucleotides are TGCGCCAGCAGCCCGGGACAGGGAGAGGTGAACACTGAAGCTTTCTTT. It codes for CASSPGQGEVNTEAFF.

This clone was seen a single time. The V call is TRBV5-6, the J call TRBJ1-5, with 7 bases fitting TRBD1. The CDR3 contains 14 residues. Trimming at V came to 3 bases and at J to 12 bases, leaving 12 bases not matched to a gene. In germline, CDR1 is SGHDT, CDR2 YYEEEE. The CDR3 DNA reads TGTGCCAGCAGCTCCACAGGGGATCTGGGAAACCAGCATTTT. This translates into CASSSTGDLGNQHF.

V and J are TRBV29-1 and TRBJ1-2; D might be TRBD1 (5 bases). Per germline, CDR1 SQVTM and CDR2 ANQGSEA. The V gene lost 4 bases and the J gene lost 3 bases, with 15 bases spanning the gap. CDR3 length equals 14 residues. The CDR3 DNA is TGCAGCGTTGTTGGACACCCTAGCGACTATGGCTACACCTTC. Translating gives CSVVGHPSDYGYTF.

This chain joins TRBV25-1 and TRBJ2-7, with unresolved D. Germline loops: CDR1 MGHDK, CDR2 SYGVNS. The CDR3 sequence is 11 residues long. Trimming shortened V by 3 bases and J by 2 bases, and 2 bases separated the two germline ends. The CDR3 here is CASSETYEQYF. Here the CDR3 DNA reads TGTGCCAGCAGTGAGACCTACGAGCAGTACTTC.

This sequence joins TRBV29-1 and TRBJ2-1, with no clear D. V lost 3 bases and J 8 bases, leaving 11 bases between the germline ends. Germline V gene sequence: CDR1 SQVTM, CDR2 ANQGSEA. CDR3 size: 12 residues. CDR3 sequence (DNA): TGCAGCGTTGAGGTGTATAACGATGAGCAGTTCTTC. As protein: CSVEVYNDEQFF.

The chain employs TRBV10-2 and TRBJ2-1; 8 bases agree with TRBD2. The CDR3 covers 13 residues. The V segment lost 8 bases and the J segment 8 bases; nucleotides outside the gene matches: 8. The germline CDR1 and CDR2 sequences are WSHSY and SAAADI. The CDR3 DNA reads as TGCGCCAGCGGCGCGGGAGGCGGGGATGAGCAGTTCTTC. Encoded protein: CASGAGGGDEQFF.

The CDR3 here is CASSFFSGGNYNEQFF. Here the CDR3 DNA reads TGCGCCAGCAGCTTTTTTTCCGGGGGCAATTATAATGAGCAGTTCTTC. V usage is TRBV5-1 and J usage is TRBJ2-1; D could derive from TRBD1 or TRBD2 (6 bases each). The ends were cut back, 2 bases at V and 7 bases at J, with 19 bases in the middle. This CDR3 is built from 16 residues. Germline V gene data show CDR1 as SGHRS and CDR2 as YFSETQ.

The chain uses TRBV6-1 and TRBJ2-7; tentatively, D is TRBD1 (6 bases). CDR1 MNHNS and CDR2 SASEGT come from the germline V gene. This CDR3 is built from 15 residues. The V end was cut by 2 bases, the J end by 3 bases, with 14 bases between. The DNA of the CDR3 is TGTGCCAGCAGTGAAAGAGGACAGCAACACTACGAGCAGTACTTC. It is translated as CASSERGQQHYEQYF.

The chain employs TRBV29-1 and TRBJ1-1, with unresolved D. The germline V gene has CDR1 SQVTM and CDR2 ANQGSEA. The CDR3 is made up of 12 amino acids. Deletions cut 1 base from V and 10 bases from J, with 13 bases between. CDR3 nucleotides: TGCAGCGTTGAAGGGCAACCCCTTGGAGCTTTCTTT. It specifies CSVEGQPLGAFF.

V and J are TRBV7-2 and TRBJ1-1; the D is unclear. The germline gives CDR1 SGHTA, CDR2 FQGNSA. Trimming took off 0 bases at V and 3 bases at J, with 11 bases between the two ends. This CDR3 spans 15 amino acids. The CDR3 nucleotides are TGTGCCAGCAGCTTAGCGGGCAGATTTTACACTGAAGCTTTCTTT. This sequence encodes CASSLAGRFYTEAFF. Full variable domain (remainder filled in from reference TRBV7-2 and TRBJ1-1): GAGVSQSPSNKVTEKGKDVELRCDPISGHTALYWYRQSLGQGLEFLIYFQGNSAPDKSGLPSDRFSAERTGGSVSTLTIQRTQQEDSAVYLCASSLAGRFYTEAFFGQGTRLTVV.

The chain joins TRBV29-1 to TRBJ1-1, with D possibly TRBD1 on 5 matching bases. CDR3 length: 11 amino acids. Trimming left V 6 bases short and J 6 bases short, with 11 bases between. Germline-derived CDR1 and CDR2 are SQVTM and ANQGSEA. CDR3 in amino acids: CSVDPGAEAFF. Written as DNA, the CDR3 is TGCAGCGTCGACCCGGGGGCTGAAGCTTTCTTT.